This T cell receptor (beta chain) was profiled in a study of regulatory T cells in long-lasting Graves disease. Study-level information: Over 5 years of antithyroid drugs with positive TSH receptor antibodies was taken to mean persistent Graves' disease.

This clonotype turned up a few times. Time point here: persistent/refractory GD, antithyroid drugs over 5 years with positive TRAb. TCR sequences were obtained from RNA taken from PBMCs. Patient provenance is recorded as an endocrinology department in Xi'an, China. CDR3-region Arm-PCR and iRepertoire HTBI primers produced the TCR beta libraries. Using its own MiXCR run on the multiplex PCR reads, TCRdb lists one record per CDR3 protein. The table records hundreds of thousands of distinct CDR3 sequences, under 25% of them present only once. The CDR3 is 15 amino acids. Germline-derived CDR1 and CDR2 are SEHNR and FQNEAQ (reference sequence). Trimming at V came to 3 bases and at J to 2 bases, leaving 4 bases not matched to a gene.

The TCR was taken from a female donor with Graves disease. The specimen comprised peripheral blood mononuclear cells (PBMCs), sampled when the disease was refractory, from a patient treated with antithyroid drugs. The chain combines TRBV7-9 with TRBJ2-5; TRBD1 aligns across 9 bases. In DNA, the CDR3 is TGTGCCAGCAGCTTCCCGACAGGGGGGCAAGAGACCCAGTACTTC. The encoded protein is CASSFPTGGQETQYF.